A single sample gave rise to the 4 T cell receptor beta chains below, sequenced in a study of T-cell memory formation after mild COVID-19. Each CDR3 protein is one row after TCRdb ran MiXCR on the 5' RACE reads. This table holds nearly 200,000 distinct CDR3 sequences, around 17% found once. The sequenced material came from PBMCs or a T cell subset sorted from them (not recorded which). Every receptor here comes from an adult woman who had mild COVID-19 (a few samples of this study predate the infection). Cell type and time point are not known.

The chain carries TRBV6-5 and TRBJ2-7; D might be TRBD1 (6 bases). Germline V gene sequence: CDR1 MNHEY, CDR2 SVGAGI. The CDR3 is made up of 13 amino acids. Trimming took 3 bases from V and 6 from J, leaving 12 bases between them. CDR3 coding DNA: TGTGCCAGCAGTTATGCAGGGGTGGGCGAGCAGTACTTC. Translated, it gives CASSYAGVGEQYF.

CDR3 nucleotide sequence: TGTGCCAGCACCAGAAGGTGGCAAGGCCCGCCCAAAAACATTCAGTACTTC. Translating gives CASTRRWQGPPKNIQYF. The rearrangement joins TRBV2 to TRBJ2-4; D unclear. CDR1 is SNHLY, CDR2 FYNNEI, per germline. The CDR3 extends over 17 amino acids. The V end was cut by 7 bases, the J end by 2 bases, with 21 bases between.

This clonotype was seen only a few times. The rearrangement uses TRBV6-5 and TRBJ1-5, with D hard to call. The CDR3 has 16 amino acids. Trimming cost V 4 bases and J 6 bases, with 19 bases left between them. Germline V gene sequence: CDR1 MNHEY, CDR2 SVGAGI. This CDR3 reads CASSSATPKRGQPQHF. Here the CDR3 DNA reads TGTGCCAGCAGTTCCGCGACTCCGAAAAGAGGTCAGCCCCAGCATTTT.

This clonotype has a handful of counts. This chain links TRBV7-9 with TRBJ1-3; unclear D gene. From germline, CDR1 is SEHNR and CDR2 FQNEAQ (reference sequence). The length of the CDR3 is 18 residues. Deletions cut 1 base from V and 2 bases from J, with 18 bases between. The CDR3 protein is CASSLVWPARSAGNTIYF. CDR3 sequence (DNA): TGTGCCAGCAGCTTAGTCTGGCCGGCTCGGTCCGCTGGAAACACCATATATTTT.